A selection of T cell receptor beta chains follows, all from one sample in a study of shared clonotypes between healthy human individuals. Libraries were prepared by immunoSEQ multiplex PCR; TCRdb keeps only in-frame clonotypes and omits some of them. The sample contains roughly 680,000 clones, 55% to 75% of which appear only once. Sequences were obtained from memory CD4+ T cells sorted from blood. The source of these receptors is a woman between 25 and 40 years old in good health. Each CDR3 is given with its conserved first and last residue. D genes are given only for firm matches. Some rows have no size entry. The others give once, few or many, or a class for an expanded clone.

v_call	clone_size	d_call	j_call	cdr3_nt	cdr3_aa
TRBV9	NA	NA	TRBJ2-1	TGTGCCAGCAGCGTAGAACTAGGGGGGAATGAGCAGTTCTTC	CASSVELGGNEQFF
TRBV2	NA	NA	TRBJ2-5	TGTGCCAGCGCGGGGAGCCGAGAGACCCAGTACTTC	CASAGSRETQYF
TRBV10-3	NA	NA	TRBJ1-5	TGTGCCATCAGTGAGTCCGGGGGTGTCGGCAATCAGCCCCAGCATTTT	CAISESGGVGNQPQHF
TRBV6-5	NA	TRBD2	TRBJ2-7	TGTGCCAGCAGTGCACCCGGACTAGCTACCTACGAGCAGTACTTC	CASSAPGLATYEQYF
TRBV11-2	NA	NA	TRBJ2-2	TGTGCCAGCAGCTTACTTTACGGGAGAGAGACCGGGGAGCTGTTTTTT	CASSLLYGRETGELFF
TRBV5-1	NA	NA	TRBJ1-4	TGCGCCAGCAGCTTGACAGGCTATGAAAAACTGTTTTTT	CASSLTGYEKLFF
TRBV27	NA	NA	TRBJ2-3	TGTGCCACCACGGCTTGGGGGGATACGCAGTATTTT	CATTAWGDTQYF
TRBV28	few	NA	TRBJ1-1	TGTGCCAGCAGCCGGTCGCCGTCAGCTGAAGCTTTCTTT	CASSRSPSAEAFF
TRBV14	NA	NA	TRBJ2-7	TGTGCCAGCAGCCAAGATCTTTGGCCTAGTAGCGACGAGCAGTACTTC	CASSQDLWPSSDEQYF
TRBV6-1	NA	NA	TRBJ1-4	TGTGCCAGCAACACGGGAATTGGAACTAATGAAAAACTGTTTTTT	CASNTGIGTNEKLFF
TRBV27	NA	TRBD1	TRBJ2-4	TGTGCCAGCAGTCCGGGACAGGGGAGAGCAATAGCCAAAAACATTCAGTACTTC	CASSPGQGRAIAKNIQYF
TRBV5-3	NA	TRBD2	TRBJ2-7	TGTGCCGGGCACAAACTAGCGGGAGGCTACGAGCAGTACTTC	CAGHKLAGGYEQYF
TRBV7-2	NA	TRBD2	TRBJ2-7	TGTGCCAGCAGCTGGAATCTAGCGGGGACGCAGGAGCAGTACTTC	CASSWNLAGTQEQYF
TRBV18	NA	NA	TRBJ2-3	TGTGCCAGCTCACCCTCCCCCCCAGGGAACACAGATACGCAGTATTTT	CASSPSPPGNTDTQYF
TRBV5-1	few	NA	TRBJ1-4	TGCGCCAGCAGCCTGAATAATGAAAAACTGTTTTTT	CASSLNNEKLFF
TRBV27	once	NA	TRBJ2-7	TGTGCCAGCAGTTCGCACCGGGACTACGAGCAGTACTTC	CASSSHRDYEQYF
TRBV7-8	NA	TRBD2	TRBJ2-3	TGTGCCAGCAGCTTAGTACTAGCGGGAGGGCGCACAGATACGCAGTATTTT	CASSLVLAGGRTDTQYF
TRBV7-9	few	NA	TRBJ2-5	TGTGCCAGCAGCTTAGCCCAAGAGACCCAGTACTTC	CASSLAQETQYF
TRBV5-4	NA	NA	TRBJ1-2	TGTGCCAGCAGCTCGCGCGGGAGGGCGGACTATGGCTACACCTTC	CASSSRGRADYGYTF
TRBV5-4	NA	TRBD2	TRBJ2-3	TGTGCCAGCAGCCGCGAACTAGCGAGCACAGATACGCAGTATTTT	CASSRELASTDTQYF
TRBV6-5	NA	TRBD2	TRBJ2-3	TGTGCCAGCAGTAAAGGACTAGCGGGTACAGATACGCAGTATTTT	CASSKGLAGTDTQYF
TRBV19	once	NA	TRBJ2-6	TGTGCCAGTAGTATAATTGGGGTGGGCTCTGGGGCCAACGTCCTGACTTTC	CASSIIGVGSGANVLTF
TRBV18	once	NA	TRBJ2-7	TGTGCCAGCTCATCCCGGGACTTCAACTACGAGCAGTACTTC	CASSSRDFNYEQYF
TRBV4-1	NA	TRBD2	TRBJ2-1	TGCGCCAGCAGCCAAGTAATAGCGGGAGGGAATGAGCAGTTCTTC	CASSQVIAGGNEQFF
TRBV13	NA	NA	TRBJ2-7	TGTGCCAGCAGCTTAGGCGGGCCCTCCTCTTTCTACGAGCAGTACTTC	CASSLGGPSSFYEQYF
TRBV28	NA	TRBD2	TRBJ2-1	TGTGCCAGCAGTCCTCCCTCCTCCCTAGCGGAAGGATACAATGAGCAGTTCTTC	CASSPPSSLAEGYNEQFF
TRBV19	NA	NA	TRBJ2-1	TGTGCCAGTAGTATTGGAGGATCTCGGCAGGATGAGCAGTTCTTC	CASSIGGSRQDEQFF
TRBV10-3	NA	TRBD1	TRBJ1-3	TGTGCCATCAGCCGGGGACAGGACCTCAATCCTGGAAACACCATATATTTT	CAISRGQDLNPGNTIYF
TRBV23-1	NA	TRBD2	TRBJ2-2	TGCGCCAGCAGTCAAATCACGTTCGAGCGGGAGGGCCACCGGGGAGCTGTTTTT	CASSQITFEREGHRGAVF
TRBV6-1	NA	TRBD2	TRBJ2-3	TGTGCCAGCAGTGAAAGGCTAGCGGGAGGTCCCTTCGCAGATACGCAGTATTTT	CASSERLAGGPFADTQYF
TRBV27	NA	NA	TRBJ2-5	TGTGCCAGCAGTTTTCAGACCCTAGGGGTGGGGACCCAGTACTTC	CASSFQTLGVGTQYF
TRBV19	NA	TRBD1	TRBJ2-3	TGTGCCAGTAGTATCCTAGGACAGGGCCGCACAGATACGCAGTATTTT	CASSILGQGRTDTQYF
TRBV6-6	NA	NA	TRBJ2-2	TGTGCCAGCAAGTTCGACGCTGACACCGGGGAGCTGTTTTTT	CASKFDADTGELFF
TRBV11-2	NA	TRBD2	TRBJ2-2	TGTGCCAGCAGGAGCGGGACGCACACCGGGGAGCTGTTTTTT	CASRSGTHTGELFF
TRBV7-2	NA	NA	TRBJ1-5	TGTGCCAGCAGCTTTATGGGATCAAGTCAGCCCCAGCATTTT	CASSFMGSSQPQHF
TRBV7-6	NA	NA	TRBJ1-4	TGTGCCAGCAGCTTATCTGCAACTAATGAAAAACTGTTTTTT	CASSLSATNEKLFF
TRBV25-1	NA	NA	TRBJ2-3	TGTGCCAGCAGTGAATTCCGGGGCACAGATACGCAGTATTTT	CASSEFRGTDTQYF
TRBV18	NA	NA	TRBJ1-1	TGTGCCAGCTCACAGAGGGTTAGGGACACTGAAGCTTTCTTT	CASSQRVRDTEAFF
TRBV7-9	NA	NA	TRBJ1-1	TGTGCCAGCAGCAAGAGGGAGGTCAGGGCCCCGAACACTGAAGCTTTCTTT	CASSKREVRAPNTEAFF
TRBV19	NA	TRBD1	TRBJ1-5	TGTGCCAGTAGGAGACAGGGGACGGATCAGCCCCAGCATTTT	CASRRQGTDQPQHF
TRBV10-2	NA	TRBD1	TRBJ1-1	TGCGCCAGCAGTGAATTTTGGACAGGGGGCGCAAGGACTGAAGCTTTCTTT	CASSEFWTGGARTEAFF
TRBV27	NA	NA	TRBJ2-5	TGTGCCAGCAAACGGGACACCGAGGGGACCCAGTACTTC	CASKRDTEGTQYF
TRBV5-1	NA	TRBD1	TRBJ2-6	TGCGCCAGCAGCTTGATCGTCAGGGGGCGCATCAGCTCTGGGGCCAACGTCCTGACTTTC	CASSLIVRGRISSGANVLTF
TRBV29-1	NA	TRBD1	TRBJ1-2	TGCAGCGTTCCTGAGACAGGGGTATTTCGGGGCTACACCTTC	CSVPETGVFRGYTF
TRBV11-3	NA	TRBD1	TRBJ2-1	TGTGCCAGCAGCTTAGGGGGACAGGGGGCGAATGAGCAGTTCTTC	CASSLGGQGANEQFF
TRBV5-1	NA	TRBD2	TRBJ2-7	TGCGCCAGCAGCTTGGCAATAGGAGCGGGGTCCTACGAGCAGTACTTC	CASSLAIGAGSYEQYF
TRBV5-1	NA	NA	TRBJ2-2	TGCGCCAGCATCGGGACCGAGAACACCGGGGAGCTGTTTTTT	CASIGTENTGELFF
TRBV11-2	NA	NA	TRBJ1-1	TGTGCCAGCAGCTTAGGAGGGGCCCAGAACACTGAAGCTTTCTTT	CASSLGGAQNTEAFF
TRBV4-2	few	NA	TRBJ2-6	TGTGCCAGCAGCCAAGTCGGGCAGGTCTCCGGGGCCAACGTCCTGACTTTC	CASSQVGQVSGANVLTF
TRBV19	few	NA	TRBJ1-2	TGTGCCAGTTCGTTTGGGGAGCGCTATGGCTACACCTTC	CASSFGERYGYTF
TRBV29-1	NA	TRBD1	TRBJ2-1	TGCAGCGTGGGACAGGGAGTAGACAATGAGCAGTTCTTC	CSVGQGVDNEQFF
TRBV28	NA	TRBD2	TRBJ2-3	TGTGCCAGCAGTTTAGGCGGACTAGCGGGCAGCACAGATACGCAGTATTTT	CASSLGGLAGSTDTQYF
TRBV28	many	TRBD2	TRBJ2-1	TGTGCCAGCAGTTCGACTCCCCGGACTAGCTTTGAGCAGTTCTTC	CASSSTPRTSFEQFF
TRBV18	NA	NA	TRBJ2-3	TGTGCCAGTTCACCGTCCTCGGTCAGGGCCGGAGATACGCAGTATTTT	CASSPSSVRAGDTQYF
TRBV11-2	NA	NA	TRBJ2-7	TGTGCCAGCAGCTACGGGCTCCAACTAGGGGAGCAGTACTTC	CASSYGLQLGEQYF
TRBV5-1	NA	TRBD2	TRBJ2-1	TGCGCCAGCAGCTTAACTAGCGGAGCCTACAATGAGCAGTTCTTC	CASSLTSGAYNEQFF
TRBV14	few	TRBD2	TRBJ2-1	TGTGCCAGCAGCCACTTTAGCGGGAGGAGCTCCTACAATGAGCAGTTCTTC	CASSHFSGRSSYNEQFF
TRBV12-5	few	TRBD1	TRBJ1-1	TGTGCTAGTCGGCGGACAGGGAACACTGAAGCTTTCTTT	CASRRTGNTEAFF
TRBV11-2	NA	NA	TRBJ2-5	TGTGCCAGCAGCTTATATACAGTGGGTCAAGAGACCCAGTACTTC	CASSLYTVGQETQYF